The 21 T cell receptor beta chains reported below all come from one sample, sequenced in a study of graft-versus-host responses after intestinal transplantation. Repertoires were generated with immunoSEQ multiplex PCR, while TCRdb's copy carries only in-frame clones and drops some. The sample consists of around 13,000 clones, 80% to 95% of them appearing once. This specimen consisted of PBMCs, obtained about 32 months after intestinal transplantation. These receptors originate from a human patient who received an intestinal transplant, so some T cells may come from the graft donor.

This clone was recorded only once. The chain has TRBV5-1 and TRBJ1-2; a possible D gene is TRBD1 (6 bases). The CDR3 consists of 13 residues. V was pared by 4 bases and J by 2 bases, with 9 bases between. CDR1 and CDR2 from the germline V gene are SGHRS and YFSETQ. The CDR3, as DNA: TGCGCCAGCAGCCCGGGGACAAACTATGGCTACACCTTC. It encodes CASSPGTNYGYTF.

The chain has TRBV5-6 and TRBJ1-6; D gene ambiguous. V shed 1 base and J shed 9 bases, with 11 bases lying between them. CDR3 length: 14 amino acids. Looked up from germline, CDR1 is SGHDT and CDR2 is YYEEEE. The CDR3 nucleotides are TGTGCCAGCAGCTTGAATTATGATCTTTCACCCCTCCACTTT. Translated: CASSLNYDLSPLHF.

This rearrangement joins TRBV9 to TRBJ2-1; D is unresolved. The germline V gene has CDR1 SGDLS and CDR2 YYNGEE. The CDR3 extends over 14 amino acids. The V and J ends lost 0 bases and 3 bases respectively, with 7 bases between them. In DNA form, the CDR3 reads TGTGCCAGCAGCGTAGACCTGGGCTACAATGAGCAGTTCTTC. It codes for CASSVDLGYNEQFF.

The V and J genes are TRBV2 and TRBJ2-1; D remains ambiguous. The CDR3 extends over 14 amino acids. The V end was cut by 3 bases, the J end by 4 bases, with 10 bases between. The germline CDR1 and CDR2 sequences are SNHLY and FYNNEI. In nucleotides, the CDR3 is TGTGCCAGCAGTGAGGGTGCCCCTTACAATGAGCAGTTCTTC. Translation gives CASSEGAPYNEQFF. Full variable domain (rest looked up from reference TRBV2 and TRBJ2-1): EPEVTQTPSHQVTQMGQEVILRCVPISNHLYFYWYRQILGQKVEFLVSFYNNEISEKSEIFDDQFSVERPDGSNFTLKIRSTKLEDSAMYFCASSEGAPYNEQFFGPGTRLTVL.

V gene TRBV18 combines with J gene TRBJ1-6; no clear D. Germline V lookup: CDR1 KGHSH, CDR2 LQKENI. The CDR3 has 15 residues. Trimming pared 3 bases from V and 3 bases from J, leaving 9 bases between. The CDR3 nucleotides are TGTGCCAGCTCACCTAATCAGGTCTATAATTCACCCCTCCACTTT. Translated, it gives CASSPNQVYNSPLHF.

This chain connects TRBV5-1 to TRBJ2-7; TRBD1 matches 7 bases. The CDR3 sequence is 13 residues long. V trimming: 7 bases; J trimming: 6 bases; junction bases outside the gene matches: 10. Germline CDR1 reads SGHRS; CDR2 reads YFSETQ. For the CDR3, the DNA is TGCGCCAGCCGTGGGACAGTACCCCTCGAGCAGTACTTC. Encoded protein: CASRGTVPLEQYF.

CDR3 bases: TGTGCCAGCACCGATGCGGATACGCAGTATTTT. It is translated as CASTDADTQYF. The J gene is TRBJ2-3, the V gene TRBV11-2; D gene uncertain. Germline V gene lookup returns CDR1 SGHAT and CDR2 FQNNGV. This CDR3 is 11 amino acids long. V gave up 7 bases and J gave up 6 bases, with 8 bases separating them.

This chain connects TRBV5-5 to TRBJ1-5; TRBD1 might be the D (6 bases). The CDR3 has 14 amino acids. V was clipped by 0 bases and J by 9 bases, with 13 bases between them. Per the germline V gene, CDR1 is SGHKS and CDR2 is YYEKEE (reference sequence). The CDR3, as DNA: TGTGCCAGCAGCTTGGATCAGGGGAACCGGCCCCAGCATTTT. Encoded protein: CASSLDQGNRPQHF.

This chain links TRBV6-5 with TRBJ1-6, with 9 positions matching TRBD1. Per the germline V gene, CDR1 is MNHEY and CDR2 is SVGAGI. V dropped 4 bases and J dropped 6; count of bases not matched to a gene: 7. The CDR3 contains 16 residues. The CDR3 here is CASSSLQGARNSPLHF. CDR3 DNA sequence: TGTGCCAGCAGTTCCCTACAGGGGGCTCGTAATTCACCCCTCCACTTT.

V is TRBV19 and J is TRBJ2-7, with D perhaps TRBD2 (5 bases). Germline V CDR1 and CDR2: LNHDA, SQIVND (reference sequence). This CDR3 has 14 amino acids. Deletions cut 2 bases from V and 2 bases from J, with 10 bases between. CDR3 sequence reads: CASSIMAGPYEQYF. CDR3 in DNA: TGTGCCAGTAGTATAATGGCGGGCCCCTACGAGCAGTACTTC.

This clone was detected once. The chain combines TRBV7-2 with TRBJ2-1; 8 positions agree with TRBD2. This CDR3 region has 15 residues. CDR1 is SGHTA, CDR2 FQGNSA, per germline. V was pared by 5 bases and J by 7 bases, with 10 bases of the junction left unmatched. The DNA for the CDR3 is TGTGCCAGCAGCCGTAGCGGGGCCTTACAAAATGAGCAGTTCTTC. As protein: CASSRSGALQNEQFF.

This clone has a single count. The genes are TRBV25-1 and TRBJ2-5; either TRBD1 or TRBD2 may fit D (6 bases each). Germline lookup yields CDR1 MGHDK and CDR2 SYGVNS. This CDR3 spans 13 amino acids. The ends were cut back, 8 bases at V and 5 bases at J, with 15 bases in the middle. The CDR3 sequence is CASQSEGGETQYF. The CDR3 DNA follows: TGTGCCAGCCAATCTGAGGGGGGCGAGACCCAGTACTTC. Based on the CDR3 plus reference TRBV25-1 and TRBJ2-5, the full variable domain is EADIYQTPRYLVIGTGKKITLECSQTMGHDKMYWYQQDPGMELHLIHYSYGVNSTEKGDLSSESTVSRIRTEHFPLTLESARPSHTSQYLCASQSEGGETQYFGPGTRLLVL.

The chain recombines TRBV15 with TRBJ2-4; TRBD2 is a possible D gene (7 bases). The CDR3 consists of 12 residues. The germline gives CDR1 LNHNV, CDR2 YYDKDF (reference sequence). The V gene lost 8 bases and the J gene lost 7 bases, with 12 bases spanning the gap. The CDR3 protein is CATGGAGNIQYF. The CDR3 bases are TGTGCCACCGGGGGGGCCGGGAACATTCAGTACTTC.

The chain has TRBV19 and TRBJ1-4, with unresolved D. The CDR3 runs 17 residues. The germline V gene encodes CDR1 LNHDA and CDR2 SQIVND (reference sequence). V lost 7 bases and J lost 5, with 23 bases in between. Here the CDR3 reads CASTRRTFDERNEKLFF. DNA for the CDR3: TGTGCCAGTACCCGCCGGACTTTCGACGAAAGGAATGAAAAACTGTTTTTT.

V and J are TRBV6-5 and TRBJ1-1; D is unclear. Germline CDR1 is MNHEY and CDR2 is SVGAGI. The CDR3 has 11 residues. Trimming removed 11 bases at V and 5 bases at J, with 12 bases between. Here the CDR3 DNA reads TGTGCCGCCCTGTGGGAGACTGAAGCTTTCTTT. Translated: CAALWETEAFF.

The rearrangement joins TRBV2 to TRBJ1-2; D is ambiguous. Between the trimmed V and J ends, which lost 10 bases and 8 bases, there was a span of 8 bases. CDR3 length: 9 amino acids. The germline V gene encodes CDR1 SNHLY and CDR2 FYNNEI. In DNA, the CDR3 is TGTGCCATAACGGTGGGCTACACCTTC. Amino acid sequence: CAITVGYTF.

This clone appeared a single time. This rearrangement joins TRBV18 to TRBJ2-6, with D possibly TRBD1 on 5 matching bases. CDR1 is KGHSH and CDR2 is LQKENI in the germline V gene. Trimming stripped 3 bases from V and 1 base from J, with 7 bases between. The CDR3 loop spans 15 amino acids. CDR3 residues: CASSPPGSGANVLTF. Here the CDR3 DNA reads TGTGCCAGCTCACCCCCAGGGTCTGGGGCCAACGTCCTGACTTTC.

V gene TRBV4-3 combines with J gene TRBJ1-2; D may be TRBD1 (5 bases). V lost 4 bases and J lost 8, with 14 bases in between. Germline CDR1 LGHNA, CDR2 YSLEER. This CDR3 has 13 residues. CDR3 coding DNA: TGCGCCAGCAGCCGGGGGTTATCCTTCGGCTACACCTTC. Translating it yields CASSRGLSFGYTF.

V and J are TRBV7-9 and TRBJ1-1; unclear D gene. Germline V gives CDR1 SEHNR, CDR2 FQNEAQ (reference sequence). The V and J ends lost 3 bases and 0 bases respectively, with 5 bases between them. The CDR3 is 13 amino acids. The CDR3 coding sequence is TGTGCCAGCAGCTTCGCCTTGAACACTGAAGCTTTCTTT. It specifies CASSFALNTEAFF.

CDR3 DNA: TGTGCCAGCAGCTTAATGGGGGATACGCAGTATTTT. Translating it yields CASSLMGDTQYF. The J gene is TRBJ2-3, the V gene TRBV7-9, with no clear D. In germline, CDR1 is SEHNR, CDR2 FQNEAQ (reference sequence). The CDR3 length is 12 residues. V was pared by 2 bases and J by 6 bases, with 6 bases between.

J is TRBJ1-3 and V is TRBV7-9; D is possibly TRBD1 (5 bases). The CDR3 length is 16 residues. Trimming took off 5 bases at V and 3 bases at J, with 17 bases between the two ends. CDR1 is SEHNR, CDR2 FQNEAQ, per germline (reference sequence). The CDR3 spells CASSPTGGTSGNTIYF. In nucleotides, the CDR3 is TGTGCCAGCAGCCCAACCGGGGGAACAAGTGGAAACACCATATATTTT.